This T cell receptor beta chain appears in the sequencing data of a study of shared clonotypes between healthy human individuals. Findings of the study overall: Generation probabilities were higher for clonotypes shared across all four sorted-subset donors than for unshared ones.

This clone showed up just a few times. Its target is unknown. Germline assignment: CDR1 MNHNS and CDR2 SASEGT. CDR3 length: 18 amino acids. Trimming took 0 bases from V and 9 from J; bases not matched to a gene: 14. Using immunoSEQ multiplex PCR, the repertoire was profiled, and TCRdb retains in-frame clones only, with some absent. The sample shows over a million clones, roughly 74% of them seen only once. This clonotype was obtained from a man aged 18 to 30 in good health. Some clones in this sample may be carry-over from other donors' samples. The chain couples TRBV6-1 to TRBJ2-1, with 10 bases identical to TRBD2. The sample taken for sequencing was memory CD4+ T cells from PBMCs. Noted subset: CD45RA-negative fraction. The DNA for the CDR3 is TGTGCCAGCAGTGAAGCGCTTCGGCGAGCGGGAGGGCCAGGTGAGCAGTTCTTC. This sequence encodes CASSEALRRAGGPGEQFF.